These 21 T cell receptor beta chains were all obtained from the same sample, sequenced in a study of spatial heterogeneity in lung cancer. As to time point: sample taken at primary tumor resection. Sequencing of whole RNA from tumor, nontumor lung or frozen PBMC involved no sorting. TCRdb reprocessed the 5' RACE reads with MiXCR, giving one entry per CDR3 protein. The data show more than 10,000 distinct CDR3 sequences, 5.2% seen once. Specimen: lung tumor tissue, collected at surgery. The receptors derive from a human donor with early-stage non-small cell lung cancer.

This clonotype was detected ten times or more. Because this beta chain is a stray read in a library intended to capture alpha chains, its abundance should not be given much weight. This chain uses TRBV18 with TRBJ2-5; a possible D gene is TRBD2 (6 bases). Trimming stripped 4 bases from V and 1 base from J, with 10 bases between. The CDR3 runs to 14 residues. Germline V gives CDR1 KGHSH, CDR2 LQKENI. DNA of the CDR3: TGTGCCAGCTCACTCCCGGGACTCCAAGAGACCCAGTACTTC. Translating gives CASSLPGLQETQYF.

At least ten counts were recorded for this clonotype. This beta chain lies outside the target of a library built for alpha chains; its clone size means little. The J gene is TRBJ1-4, the V gene TRBV20-1; possible D gene TRBD1, 6 bases. Deletions cut 4 bases from V and 8 bases from J, with 14 bases between. The CDR3 is 13 amino acids. In germline, CDR1 is DFQATT, CDR2 SNEGSKA (reference sequence). The CDR3 DNA follows: TGCAGTGCTAAACAGGGTACGGGAGAAAAACTGTTTTTT. Amino acid sequence: CSAKQGTGEKLFF.

This clonotype was recorded at least ten times. Since the library was made to target alpha chains, this beta chain is a stray read and its abundance is not meaningful. The genes are TRBV30 and TRBJ1-4, with 8 bases lining up with TRBD1. Germline loops: CDR1 GTSNPN, CDR2 SVGIG (reference sequence). CDR3 size: 11 residues. With V trimmed by 5 bases and J by 15 bases, 8 bases remained unmatched. The CDR3 DNA is TGTGCCTGGGGAACAGGGGGACCAGTGTTTTTT. Translation gives CAWGTGGPVFF.

This clonotype appeared many times. This beta chain is off target for a library built for alpha chains, so its abundance means little. This chain connects TRBV12-3 or TRBV12-4 to TRBJ2-6, with unresolved D. V shed 7 bases and J shed 2 bases, with 12 bases lying between them. This CDR3 region has 15 residues. The CDR3 DNA follows: TGTGCCAGCACTTCCTTCGGCCCTGGGGCCAACGTCCTGACTTTC. Protein sequence: CASTSFGPGANVLTF.

This clonotype appeared many times. The library was prepared for alpha chains; this beta chain is a stray read, so its frequency means little. The genes are TRBV7-6 and TRBJ2-1; 10 bases are a match to TRBD1. The V segment lost 4 bases and the J segment 7 bases; nucleotides outside the gene matches: 4. The germline V gene has CDR1 SGHVS and CDR2 FNYEAQ. The CDR3 spans 14 residues. CDR3 residues: CASSSDRGANEQFF. The CDR3 DNA sequence: TGTGCCAGCAGCTCGGACAGGGGGGCAAATGAGCAGTTCTTC.

This clonotype appeared many times. A library prepared for alpha chains yielded this beta chain as an off-target read; its size is of little meaning. This chain joins TRBV7-9 and TRBJ2-5, with TRBD2 identical over 10 bases. This CDR3 contains 18 residues. Looked up from germline, CDR1 is SEHNR and CDR2 is FQNEAQ (reference sequence). V lost 5 bases, J lost 2 bases, and 14 bases stayed unmatched. The DNA of the CDR3 is TGTGCCAGCAGCCGCAAAAAGATACTAGCGGGATTTCAAGAGACCCAGTACTTC. Translation gives CASSRKKILAGFQETQYF.

This clonotype was recorded many times. The size of this beta chain means little, since it is a stray read in a library made for alpha chains. The gene calls are TRBV7-3 and TRBJ2-5; perhaps TRBD2 as D (7 bases). The ends were cut back, 3 bases at V and 2 bases at J, with 10 bases in the middle. Germline V gene data show CDR1 as SGHTA and CDR2 as FQGTGA. The CDR3 is 14 amino acids. CDR3 DNA sequence: TGTGCCAGCAGCTTGGGAGGGGGTCAAGAGACCCAGTACTTC. Protein product: CASSLGGGQETQYF.

There are many counts of this clonotype. This beta chain turned up in a library designed for alpha chains; as an off-target read, its abundance says little. This chain connects TRBV30 to TRBJ2-3; no definite D call. The germline V gene encodes CDR1 GTSNPN and CDR2 SVGIG (reference sequence). The CDR3 spans 14 residues. With 2 bases removed from V and 4 bases from J, the gap between germline ends came to 13 bases. CDR3 region: CAWSRASRADTQYF. The CDR3, as DNA: TGTGCCTGGAGTCGGGCGTCACGGGCAGATACGCAGTATTTT.

This clonotype was found many times. This beta chain is an off-target read within a library intended for alpha chains, so its frequency means little. The chain carries TRBV18 and TRBJ2-5; TRBD1 is a possible D gene (5 bases). This CDR3 region has 13 residues. The germline gives CDR1 KGHSH, CDR2 LQKENI. V was shortened by 6 bases and J by 1 base, with 9 bases between the two germline ends. CDR3 DNA: TGTGCCAGCTCTCAGGACATCCAAGAGACCCAGTACTTC. Translation gives CASSQDIQETQYF.

This clonotype occurred many times. Within a library made for alpha chains, this beta chain is off target, and its count is uninformative. V usage is TRBV7-2 and J usage is TRBJ2-3, with D hard to call. CDR1 and CDR2 from the germline V gene are SGHTA and FQGNSA. The CDR3 consists of 15 residues. Trimming pared 2 bases from V and 6 bases from J, leaving 15 bases between. CDR3 in DNA: TGTGCCAGCAGCTTAAGTCGCGGCACATCGGATACGCAGTATTTT. This sequence encodes CASSLSRGTSDTQYF.

This clonotype was seen repeatedly, ten times or more. For a library built for alpha chains, this beta chain is a stray read; little rests on its size. The chain combines TRBV6-2 or TRBV6-3 with TRBJ2-5; the D gene is possibly TRBD1 (6 bases). Germline V CDR1 and CDR2: MNHEY, SVGEGT. The CDR3 sequence is 13 residues long. V shed 4 bases and J shed 4 bases, with 10 bases lying between them. CDR3 nucleotide sequence: TGTGCCAGCAGTTGGGGACATCGAGAGACCCAGTACTTC. Amino acid sequence: CASSWGHRETQYF.

In its sample, this clonotype was seen many times. Within a library made for alpha chains, this beta chain is off target, and its count is uninformative. CDR3: CASSLGLRIPTGGEQYF. DNA for the CDR3: TGTGCCAGCAGCTTAGGGCTTCGCATCCCGACGGGGGGGGAGCAGTACTTC. The chain links TRBV7-8 to TRBJ2-7, with 8 bases aligning to TRBD2. V lost 1 base to trimming and J lost 7 bases; unmatched junction nucleotides: 15. The CDR3 runs 17 residues. Per the germline V gene, CDR1 is SGHVS and CDR2 is FQNEAQ. The whole variable domain, filled in from reference TRBV7-8 and TRBJ2-7, reads GAGVSQSPRYKVAKRGQDVALRCDPISGHVSLFWYQQALGQGPEFLTYFQNEAQLDKSGLPSDRFFAERPEGSVSTLKIQRTQQEDSAVYLCASSLGLRIPTGGEQYFGPGTRLTVT.

This clonotype came up many times. This beta chain came through as a stray read in a library set up for alpha chains, and its size says little. The chain employs TRBV10-3 and TRBJ1-1; D gene unclear. Trimming removed 0 bases from V and 7 bases from J, with 12 bases in between. The germline gives CDR1 ENHRY, CDR2 SYGVKD. The length of the CDR3 is 14 residues. The CDR3 bases are TGTGCCATCAGTGAGTCCAGAGGGAGCGGTGAAGCTTTCTTT. Protein product: CAISESRGSGEAFF.

This clonotype was seen repeatedly, ten times or more. The size of this beta chain means little, since it is a stray read in a library made for alpha chains. The rearrangement joins TRBV6-5 to TRBJ1-3; D possibly corresponds to TRBD1 (6 bases). The germline V gene has CDR1 MNHEY and CDR2 SVGAGI. Trimming shortened V by 9 bases and J by 4 bases, and 13 bases separated the two germline ends. The CDR3 has 13 residues. The CDR3 reads CASIPGQGNTIYF. The CDR3 bases are TGTGCCAGTATACCGGGACAAGGAAACACCATATATTTT.

This clonotype was seen at least ten times. Little can be read into the size of this beta chain, an off-target read in a library designed for alpha chains. V usage is TRBV20-1 and J usage is TRBJ2-5; unclear D gene. Germline V gene sequence: CDR1 DFQATT, CDR2 SNEGSKA (reference sequence). The V end lost 3 bases, the J end lost 5 bases, and 19 bases lay between the germline ends. The CDR3 is made up of 15 amino acids. CDR3: CSASRGIGLQETQYF. The CDR3 DNA sequence: TGCAGTGCTAGCCGAGGCATTGGGCTACAGGAGACCCAGTACTTC.

Note on this clonotype: Since it is a stray read in a library aimed at alpha chains, this beta chain has a size that is not meaningful. The chain has TRBV6-2 or TRBV6-3 and TRBJ1-5, with TRBD1 matching over 7 bases. J was trimmed by 6 bases and V by 4 bases; bases with no gene match: 9. This CDR3 has 15 residues. Looked up from germline, CDR1 is MNHEY and CDR2 is SVGEGT. CDR3 residues: CASSFTTGFSQPQHF. Here the CDR3 DNA reads TGTGCCAGCAGTTTTACGACAGGGTTCAGTCAGCCCCAGCATTTT.

This clonotype was observed at least ten times. This beta chain came through as a stray read in a library set up for alpha chains, and its size says little. The chain joins TRBV6-1 to TRBJ1-1, with 8 bases lining up with TRBD1. The CDR3 runs 15 residues. CDR1 is MNHNS and CDR2 is SASEGT in the germline V gene. The V and J ends lost 6 bases and 6 bases, in that order; junction bases with no gene match: 12. As DNA, the CDR3 is TGTGCCAGCAGGGCCGGGGACAGGTTCGGAGCTGAAGCTTTCTTT. Its protein is CASRAGDRFGAEAFF.

This clonotype has a count of ten or more. For a library built for alpha chains, this beta chain is a stray read; little rests on its size. This chain links TRBV5-1 with TRBJ1-2; 7 bases fit TRBD1. The germline gives CDR1 SGHRS, CDR2 YFSETQ. The CDR3 sequence is 13 residues long. V lost 5 bases, J lost 6 bases, and 7 bases stayed unmatched. The CDR3 DNA reads TGCGCCAGCAGGACAGGGCAAGGAGATGGCTACACCTTC. It yields the protein CASRTGQGDGYTF.

This clonotype was recorded at least ten times. The size of this beta chain means little, since it is a stray read in a library made for alpha chains. CDR3 loop: CSALGDRGSYGYTF. CDR3 DNA sequence: TGCAGCGCATTGGGGGACAGGGGCAGCTATGGCTACACCTTC. The chain is built from TRBV29-1 and TRBJ1-2; 10 nucleotides align to TRBD1. CDR1 is SQVTM, CDR2 ANQGSEA, per germline. V was pared by 7 bases and J by 4 bases, with 9 bases of the junction left unmatched. The CDR3 length is 14 residues.

The table lists this clonotype with a few counts. For a library built for alpha chains, this beta chain is a stray read; little rests on its size. This chain connects TRBV7-2 to TRBJ1-3; 8 nucleotides agree with TRBD1. Per the germline V gene, CDR1 is SGHTA and CDR2 is FQGNSA. The V gene end was trimmed by 6 bases and the J gene end by 8 bases; junction bases not matched to a gene: 9. There are 14 residues in the CDR3. The CDR3 reads CASREGQEVDTIYF. CDR3 nucleotide sequence: TGTGCCAGCAGGGAGGGACAGGAGGTTGACACCATATATTTT.

In regard to this clonotype: This beta chain is an unintended read in a library built for alpha chains; its size means little. V and J are TRBV29-1 and TRBJ2-3, with 7 bases aligning to TRBD2. From germline, CDR1 is SQVTM and CDR2 ANQGSEA. The junction had 5 bases not matched to a gene; V was cut back by 4 bases and J by 1 base. CDR3 length: 14 residues. CDR3 residues: CSVGRLAGTDTQYF. The DNA for the CDR3 is TGCAGCGTTGGTCGGCTAGCGGGCACAGATACGCAGTATTTT.